These 32 T cell receptor beta chains were all obtained from the same sample, sequenced in a study of T cell responses to AZD1222 COVID-19 vaccine. Clones were sequenced by immunoSEQ multiplex PCR, and TCRdb holds only the in-frame ones, with some missing. The data contain 75,000 to 100,000 clones, about 88% of them singletons. The specimen was peripheral blood, collected on day 0 of AZD1222 vaccination. Source of these receptors: an adult in good health.

This clone was counted a few times. This chain uses TRBV4-3 with TRBJ1-1, with D possibly matching TRBD1 (5 bases). The V end was cut by 1 base, the J end by 0 bases, with 12 bases between. This CDR3 is 16 amino acids long. CDR1 is LGHNA, CDR2 YSLEER, per germline. The CDR3 loop reads CASSQGVLTVNTEAFF. In nucleotides, the CDR3 is TGCGCCAGCAGCCAAGGGGTATTGACAGTGAACACTGAAGCTTTCTTT.

This chain links TRBV3-1 (or the pseudogene TRBV3-2) with TRBJ2-7; TRBD1 matches at 9 bases. The ends lost 6 bases at V and 2 bases at J; junction bases unmatched: 2. The CDR3 runs to 13 residues. Germline CDR1 and CDR2: LGHDT and YNNKEL (reference sequence). The CDR3 protein is CASRTGGTYEQYF. The CDR3 nucleotides read TGTGCCAGCAGGACAGGGGGGACCTACGAGCAGTACTTC.

The sample holds one count of this clone. The chain is built from TRBV4-3 and TRBJ1-6, with D perhaps matching TRBD1 (5 bases). Germline loops: CDR1 LGHNA, CDR2 YSLEER. V was trimmed by 2 bases and J by 8 bases, leaving 13 bases between them. This CDR3 has 15 residues. As DNA, the CDR3 is TGCGCCAGCAGCCAACTCGCATCGGGGGATTCACCCCTCCACTTT. This codes for CASSQLASGDSPLHF.

This rearrangement joins TRBV2 to TRBJ1-2; D uncertain. Germline CDR1 SNHLY, CDR2 FYNNEI. V lost 5 bases and J lost 5, with 9 bases in between. The CDR3 loop spans 12 amino acids. CDR3 DNA: TGTGCCAGCAGTCCCGGTTCTTATGGCTACACCTTC. This translates into CASSPGSYGYTF.

V is TRBV18 and J is TRBJ2-1; D call uncertain. Trimming left V 1 base short and J 6 bases short, with 7 bases between. Germline assignment: CDR1 KGHSH and CDR2 LQKENI. The CDR3 covers 13 residues. The CDR3 region is CASSPQGFNEQFF. The CDR3 DNA follows: TGTGCCAGCTCACCACAGGGATTCAATGAGCAGTTCTTC.

In its sample, this clone was seen once. This sequence joins TRBV10-3 and TRBJ1-1, with a possible D match to TRBD1 (5 bases). Germline V gives CDR1 ENHRY, CDR2 SYGVKD. Trimming removed 6 bases at V and 0 bases at J, with 11 bases between. The CDR3 is 14 amino acids. Here the CDR3 DNA reads TGTGCCATCAGCCGACAGCTAATGAACACTGAAGCTTTCTTT. Encoded protein: CAISRQLMNTEAFF.

Of note for this clone: Other DNA sequences in this sample translate to the same CDR3. This sequence joins TRBV5-1 and TRBJ2-5; D unresolved. Germline V gene data show CDR1 as SGHRS and CDR2 as YFSETQ. V gave up 0 bases and J gave up 0 bases, with 6 bases separating them. CDR3 size: 14 residues. This CDR3 reads CASSLGVYQETQYF. The CDR3, as DNA: TGCGCCAGCAGCTTGGGGGTGTACCAAGAGACCCAGTACTTC.

V usage is TRBV14 and J usage is TRBJ2-7; D perhaps matches TRBD2 (5 bases). The V gene lost 1 base and the J gene lost 2 bases, with 18 bases spanning the gap. Germline V gives CDR1 SGHDN, CDR2 FVKESK. The CDR3 has 17 amino acids. CDR3 in DNA: TGTGCCAGCAGCCAAGCGATGTTCGGGATAAACACCTACGAGCAGTACTTC. It specifies CASSQAMFGINTYEQYF.

The V gene is TRBV2, the J gene TRBJ1-5; unclear D gene. CDR1 is SNHLY, CDR2 FYNNEI, per germline. The CDR3 is 14 residues long. V gave up 2 bases and J gave up 4 bases, with 9 bases separating them. CDR3 bases: TGTGCCAGCAGTGAATTAGGAGGGAATCAGCCCCAGCATTTT. As protein: CASSELGGNQPQHF.

The rearrangement joins TRBV21-1 to TRBJ1-1; the table's D call, TRBD1, was not checked against the DNA. TRBV21-1 is noted as a pseudogene. This CDR3 is built from 17 residues. The CDR3 here is CASKNGCRDRDGSEAFF. CDR3 sequence (DNA): TGTGCCAGCAAAAATGGGTGTAGGGACAGGGATGGATCTGAAGCTTTCTTT.

The chain couples TRBV18 to TRBJ1-2, with TRBD1 as a possible D gene (5 bases). CDR1 is KGHSH and CDR2 is LQKENI in the germline V gene. Trimming removed 6 bases from V and 0 bases from J, with 11 bases in between. The CDR3 spans 14 residues. This CDR3 is CASSQGAANYGYTF. In DNA, the CDR3 is TGTGCCAGCTCCCAAGGGGCAGCTAACTATGGCTACACCTTC.

The rearrangement links TRBV2 to TRBJ1-2, with D maybe TRBD1 (5 bases). Germline CDR1 SNHLY, CDR2 FYNNEI. V lost 6 bases to trimming and J lost 8 bases, with 22 bases between them. This CDR3 spans 15 amino acids. The CDR3 DNA reads TGTGCCAGCAGGTCTCCCGGGCCCCAGGGAAGGGGCTACACCTTC. It codes for CASRSPGPQGRGYTF.

The rearrangement joins TRBV6-5 to TRBJ2-2; 8 bases are a match to TRBD2. The V gene end was trimmed by 4 bases and the J gene end by 1 base; junction bases not matched to a gene: 2. The CDR3 has 15 amino acids. CDR1 and CDR2 from the germline V gene are MNHEY and SVGAGI. The CDR3 DNA sequence: TGTGCCAGCAGTTGGACTAGCAGGAACACCGGGGAGCTGTTTTTT. Amino acid sequence: CASSWTSRNTGELFF.

The chain links TRBV5-1 to TRBJ1-1, with 10 positions matching TRBD1. CDR1 and CDR2 from the germline V gene are SGHRS and YFSETQ. After removal of 0 bases from V and 6 bases from J, the junction contained 5 bases not matched to a gene. This CDR3 has 15 amino acids. As DNA, the CDR3 is TGCGCCAGCAGCTTGGAGACAGGGGGCAAGTCTGAAGCTTTCTTT. It translates to CASSLETGGKSEAFF.

The chain couples TRBV5-1 to TRBJ1-1; D gene uncertain. The CDR3 extends over 15 amino acids. Between the trimmed V and J ends, which lost 2 bases and 3 bases, there was a span of 14 bases. Per the germline V gene, CDR1 is SGHRS and CDR2 is YFSETQ. As DNA, the CDR3 is TGCGCCAGCAGCTTAGTGGGCCCGCCGGACACTGAAGCTTTCTTT. It yields the protein CASSLVGPPDTEAFF.

The gene calls are TRBV30 and TRBJ1-3; possibly TRBD1 for D (6 bases). V lost 3 bases to trimming and J lost 10 bases, with 10 bases between them. CDR3 length: 11 residues. Looked up from germline, CDR1 is GTSNPN and CDR2 is SVGIG (reference sequence). In nucleotides, the CDR3 is TGTGCCTGGAGCCTAGGGGGGACCATATATTTT. Its translation: CAWSLGGTIYF.

This CDR3 reads CASSSRGGQGLSGANVLTF. CDR3 coding DNA: TGTGCCAGCAGCTCTCGAGGCGGACAGGGACTATCTGGGGCCAACGTCCTGACTTTC. This chain links TRBV7-9 with TRBJ2-6; D is perhaps TRBD1 (8 bases). V lost 4 bases, J lost 1 base, and 20 bases lay in between. Germline V CDR1 and CDR2: SEHNR, FQNEAQ (reference sequence). This CDR3 has 19 amino acids.

J is TRBJ1-1 and V is TRBV5-1; D is perhaps TRBD1 (6 bases). V lost 4 bases and J 8 bases, leaving 9 bases between the germline ends. Germline CDR1 SGHRS, CDR2 YFSETQ. The CDR3 is 11 residues long. The CDR3 sequence is CASSPGTEAFF. The CDR3 bases are TGCGCCAGCAGCCCCGGGACAGAAGCTTTCTTT.

V is TRBV28 and J is TRBJ2-3; possibly TRBD1 or TRBD2 for D (5 bases each). Germline lookup yields CDR1 MDHEN and CDR2 SYDVKM. This CDR3 has 13 amino acids. Trimming removed 5 bases from V and 0 bases from J, with 6 bases in between. The CDR3 DNA follows: TGTGCCAGCAGTGGGGACAGCACAGATACGCAGTATTTT. The encoded protein is CASSGDSTDTQYF. The entire variable domain, with the rest obtained from reference TRBV28 and TRBJ2-3, is as follows: DVKVTQSSRYLVKRTGEKVFLECVQDMDHENMFWYRQDPGLGLRLIYFSYDVKMKEKGDIPEGYSVSREKKERFSLILESASTNQTSMYLCASSGDSTDTQYFGPGTRLTVL.

About this clone itself: The junction departs from germline at one end; a sequencing error may be responsible. This chain links TRBV7-7 with TRBJ2-5, with D possibly matching TRBD1 (5 bases). Germline V CDR1 and CDR2: SSHAT, FNYEAQ (reference sequence). This CDR3 has 15 amino acids. The CDR3 reads CASSFSTGSQETQYF. CDR3 nucleotides: TGTGCTAGCAGCTTCTCTACAGGCAGTCAGGAGACCCAGTACTTC.

This chain uses TRBV19 with TRBJ1-2; D is possibly TRBD1 (5 bases). The CDR3 contains 15 residues. Germline loops: CDR1 LNHDA, CDR2 SQIVND (reference sequence). The germline V and J ends were trimmed by 3 bases and 2 bases, with 13 bases remaining between them. The CDR3 region is CASSIGRGRNYGYTF. The CDR3 nucleotides are TGTGCCAGTAGTATTGGGAGGGGCCGCAACTATGGCTACACCTTC.

The rearrangement links TRBV3-1 (or the pseudogene TRBV3-2) to TRBJ1-6; no clear D. V lost 0 bases and J lost 0, with 9 bases in between. This CDR3 spans 17 amino acids. Germline loops: CDR1 LGHDT, CDR2 YNNKEL (reference sequence). CDR3 DNA sequence: TGTGCCAGCAGCCAAGATCTCGTGAGCTCCTATAATTCACCCCTCCACTTT. Translating gives CASSQDLVSSYNSPLHF.

This clone occurred a few times. The rearrangement joins TRBV5-1 to TRBJ1-1; D remains unclear. The germline gives CDR1 SGHRS, CDR2 YFSETQ. This CDR3 contains 16 residues. V was cut by 4 bases and J by 2 bases, with 18 bases left in between. The CDR3 reads CASSPDGAYRNTEAFF. Here the CDR3 DNA reads TGCGCCAGCAGCCCGGACGGCGCCTACCGCAACACTGAAGCTTTCTTT.

V usage is TRBV12-3 or TRBV12-4 and J usage is TRBJ1-5; D gene ambiguous. The CDR3 runs 12 residues. Trimming cost V 2 bases and J 7 bases, with 6 bases left between them. The DNA of the CDR3 is TGTGCCAGCAGTTTAATGTACCAGCCCCAGCATTTT. It yields the protein CASSLMYQPQHF.

The chain joins TRBV4-1 to TRBJ1-2; tentative D call: TRBD1 (5 bases). CDR1 is MGHRA, CDR2 YSYEKL, per germline. The CDR3 sequence is 17 residues long. The V gene lost 4 bases and the J gene lost 7 bases, with 25 bases spanning the gap. CDR3 DNA sequence: TGCGCCAGCAGCCTCATGGGGGGTGGTCCCCCGTCCGTTGGCTACACCTTC. Its protein is CASSLMGGGPPSVGYTF.

The V gene is TRBV5-1, the J gene TRBJ2-3; 10 nucleotides line up with TRBD1. The CDR3 runs to 18 residues. Germline loops: CDR1 SGHRS, CDR2 YFSETQ. V lost 2 bases to trimming and J lost 0 bases; unmatched junction nucleotides: 9. DNA for the CDR3: TGCGCCAGCAGCTTCCCCTGGACAGGGGGTGAAAGCACAGATACGCAGTATTTT. Translated: CASSFPWTGGESTDTQYF.

The gene calls are TRBV5-1 and TRBJ1-5; D gene uncertain. CDR1 SGHRS and CDR2 YFSETQ come from the germline V gene. Trimming removed 4 bases at V and 2 bases at J, with 10 bases between. The CDR3 has 14 residues. The CDR3 protein is CASSPGDGNQPQHF. In DNA, the CDR3 is TGCGCCAGCAGCCCAGGTGATGGCAATCAGCCCCAGCATTTT.

The chain links TRBV28 to TRBJ2-2; the D gene is possibly TRBD2 (7 bases). The V gene lost 2 bases and the J gene lost 0 bases, with 16 bases spanning the gap. The CDR3 runs 18 residues. The germline gives CDR1 MDHEN, CDR2 SYDVKM. CDR3 in amino acids: CASSLGGARYPNTGELFF. The CDR3 DNA is TGTGCCAGCAGTTTAGGGGGGGCGCGATACCCGAACACCGGGGAGCTGTTTTTT.

This clone was found once. The rearrangement uses TRBV6-1 and TRBJ1-5; D call uncertain. Germline CDR1 is MNHNS and CDR2 is SASEGT. The ends were cut back, 1 base at V and 2 bases at J, with 9 bases in the middle. The CDR3 is 15 amino acids. The CDR3 DNA reads TGTGCCAGCAGTGAAGGAGAGGGTGGCAATCAGCCCCAGCATTTT. Its translation: CASSEGEGGNQPQHF.

This chain joins TRBV6-5 and TRBJ2-1; D might be TRBD2 (5 bases). Trimming shortened V by 2 bases and J by 7 bases, and 9 bases separated the two germline ends. The CDR3 has 13 amino acids. Germline V lookup: CDR1 MNHEY, CDR2 SVGAGI. CDR3 protein: CASSYRTGNEQFF. The CDR3 region has the DNA TGTGCCAGCAGTTACCGGACGGGGAATGAGCAGTTCTTC.

The V gene is TRBV24-1, the J gene TRBJ2-5; 11 nucleotides agree with TRBD2. Germline CDR1 reads KGHDR; CDR2 reads SFDVKD. The ends lost 4 bases at V and 2 bases at J; junction bases unmatched: 2. The CDR3 totals 15 residues. The chain's CDR3 is CATSETSGRQETQYF. The CDR3 DNA follows: TGTGCCACCAGTGAAACTAGCGGGAGACAAGAGACCCAGTACTTC.

This chain connects TRBV29-1 to TRBJ1-4, with no clear D. The CDR3 has 12 amino acids. The V end was cut by 4 bases, the J end by 8 bases, with 11 bases between. Germline V CDR1 and CDR2: SQVTM, ANQGSEA. The CDR3 protein is CSVVQPGEKLFF. CDR3 in DNA: TGCAGCGTTGTACAGCCGGGGGAAAAACTGTTTTTT. The full variable domain, in which reference TRBV29-1 and TRBJ1-4 provide the parts outside the CDR3, is SAVISQKPSRDICQRGTSLTIQCQVDSQVTMMFWYRQQPGQSLTLIATANQGSEATYESGFVIDKFPISRPNLTFSTLTVSNMSPEDSSIYLCSVVQPGEKLFFGSGTQLSVL.